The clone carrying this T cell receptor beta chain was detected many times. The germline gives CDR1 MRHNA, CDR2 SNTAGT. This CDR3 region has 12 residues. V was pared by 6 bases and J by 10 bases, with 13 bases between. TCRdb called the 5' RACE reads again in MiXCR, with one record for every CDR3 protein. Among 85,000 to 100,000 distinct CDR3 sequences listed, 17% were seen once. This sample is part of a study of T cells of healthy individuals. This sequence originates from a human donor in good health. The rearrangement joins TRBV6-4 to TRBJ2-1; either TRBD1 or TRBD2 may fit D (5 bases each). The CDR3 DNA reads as TGTGCCAGCAGCCGGGACCGAGGGGAGCAGTTCTTC. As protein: CASSRDRGEQFF.